In this sample, the clone carrying this T cell receptor beta chain turned up a few times. Antigen specificity is unknown. The entry originates in a study of cytomegalovirus exposure and HLA in healthy donors. The PCR contained 60 Vbeta and 13 Jbeta primers. Repertoires were generated with immunoSEQ multiplex PCR, while TCRdb's copy carries only in-frame clones and drops some. The table has more than 100,000 clones, over 70% seen once. V was pared by 2 bases and J by 9 bases, with 5 bases of the junction left unmatched. The CDR3 loop spans 15 amino acids. Per germline, CDR1 SGHTA and CDR2 FQGTGA. Regarding the study as a whole: Later genetic work tied a missense DCLRE1C variant to beta-chain V and J trimming. Versus the roughly 640-donor mean, an Asian-associated ancestry cluster reportedly showed fewer N-insertions in a later analysis.

The material sequenced was PBMCs. The TCR comes from a middle-aged woman in good health and CMV-seronegative. The rearrangement uses TRBV7-3 and TRBJ1-6; 9 bases are shared with TRBD1. In DNA, the CDR3 is TGTGCCAGCAGCTTATCGGGGACAGGGTTTTCACCCCTCCACTTT. Translation: CASSLSGTGFSPLHF.